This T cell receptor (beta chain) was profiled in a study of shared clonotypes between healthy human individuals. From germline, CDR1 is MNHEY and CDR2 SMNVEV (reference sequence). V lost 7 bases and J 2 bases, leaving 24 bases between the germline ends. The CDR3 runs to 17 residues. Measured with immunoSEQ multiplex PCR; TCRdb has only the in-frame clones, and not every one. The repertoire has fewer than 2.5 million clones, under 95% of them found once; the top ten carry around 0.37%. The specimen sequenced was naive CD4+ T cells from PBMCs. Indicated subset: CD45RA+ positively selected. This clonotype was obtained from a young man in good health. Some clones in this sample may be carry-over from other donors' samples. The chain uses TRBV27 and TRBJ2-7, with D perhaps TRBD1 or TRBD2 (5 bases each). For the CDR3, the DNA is TGTGCCAGCAACCCGGGACGGAAAGTTCAACCTACCTACGAGCAGTACTTC. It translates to CASNPGRKVQPTYEQYF.